This T cell receptor (beta chain) was sequenced in a study of siplizumab effects on memory and regulatory T cells. Notes on this clone: Mismatch with germline at one junction end may stem from a read error. The sample holds other DNA sequences that translate to the same CDR3.

CDR1 is MGHRA and CDR2 is YSYEKL in the germline V gene. CDR3 length: 14 amino acids. Unstimulated subsets comprising naive, memory, effector memory and TEMRA cells were sequenced in three donor pairs. Produced via immunoSEQ multiplex PCR; TCRdb's table is partial and in-frame only. This repertoire shows about 64,000 clones, just over 95% found once; its top ten account for about 0.1%. The rearrangement links TRBV4-1 to TRBJ1-1; TRBD1 matches at 8 bases. The clonotype comes from a human donor in good health. The specimen was naive CD8+ T cells sorted from blood. CDR3 coding DNA: TGCGCCAGCAGCCAAGGACAGGGGAACACTGAGGCTTTCTTT. Protein: CASSQGQGNTEAFF.